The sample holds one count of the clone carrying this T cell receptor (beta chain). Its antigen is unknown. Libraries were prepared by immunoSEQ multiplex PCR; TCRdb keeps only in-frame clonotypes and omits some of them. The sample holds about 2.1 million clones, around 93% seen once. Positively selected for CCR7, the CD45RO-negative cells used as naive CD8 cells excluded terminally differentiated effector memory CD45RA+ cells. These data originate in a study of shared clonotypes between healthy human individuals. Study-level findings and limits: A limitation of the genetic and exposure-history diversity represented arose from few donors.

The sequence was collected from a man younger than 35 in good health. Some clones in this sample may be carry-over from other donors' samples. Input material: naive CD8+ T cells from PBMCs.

CDR3: CASSFGLAESYEQYF. The CDR3 DNA reads TGTGCCAGCAGTTTCGGACTAGCGGAGTCCTACGAGCAGTACTTC. The V call is TRBV27, the J call TRBJ2-7; 10 bases are a match to TRBD2. V lost 3 bases, J lost 1 base, and 3 bases stayed unmatched. Germline V lookup: CDR1 MNHEY, CDR2 SMNVEV (reference sequence). The CDR3 extends over 15 amino acids.